Listed below are T cell receptor beta chains from one sample, sequenced in a study of OX40 agonist ivuxolimab in advanced cancers. Profiled with immunoSEQ multiplex PCR; TCRdb holds only in-frame clones, not every one. In the table there are roughly 95,000 clones, approximately 84% of which are singletons. This sample comprised CD4+ or CD8+ T cells sorted from blood, obtained in a trial of the OX40 agonist ivuxolimab. Receptor source: an adult with an advanced solid tumor such as melanoma, head and neck, liver or kidney cancer. Both conserved end residues are part of each CDR3. D genes are given only for firm matches. Not every row has a clone size; where given, it reads once, few, many or a size class.

TRBJ1-4 . TRBV28 . TGTGCCAGCAGATCCATTGACCGAGAAAAACTGTTTTTT CASRSIDREKLFF
TRBJ2-3 . TRBV11-3 . TGTGCCAGCAGTCGAGAGGGCCGAGAGGCAGATACGCAGTATTTT CASSREGREADTQYF
TRBJ2-1 . TRBV5-1 TRBD1 TGCGCCAGCAGCGGCGCCGACAGGGTGTTTGGGGAGCAGTTCTTC CASSGADRVFGEQFF
TRBJ2-3 . TRBV30 . TGTGCCTGGAGCAGGGGGGGGAGCACAGATACGCAGTATTTT CAWSRGGSTDTQYF
TRBJ2-5 . TRBV19 TRBD2 TGTGCCACTGCTAGCGGGAGGCCTGGGGAGACCCAGTACTTC CATASGRPGETQYF
TRBJ2-3 . TRBV11-2 . TGTGCCAGCAGCTTAAGTCGTACAGATACGCAGTATTTT CASSLSRTDTQYF
TRBJ2-2 . TRBV27 . TGTGCCAGCAGTTTAGGGGTAGCCCGTCCCGGGGAGCTGTTTTTT CASSLGVARPGELFF
TRBJ2-3 . TRBV28 TRBD2 TGTGCCAGCAGTTCATCGAATCTAGCGGGCACAGATACGCAGTATTTT CASSSSNLAGTDTQYF
TRBJ2-1 few TRBV27 . TGTGCCAGCAGTTTACGACTAGAGAACAATGAGCAGTTCTTC CASSLRLENNEQFF
TRBJ1-1 once TRBV18 . TGTGCCAGCTCACAGGACAGAGACACTGAAGCTTTCTTT CASSQDRDTEAFF
TRBJ1-6 . TRBV2 . TGTGCCAGCAATGCTCTGGCAGGGAATTCACCCCTCCACTTT CASNALAGNSPLHF
TRBJ2-7 . TRBV19 . TGTGCCAGTAGTAGCCGGGACATCATGGAATACGAGCAGTACTTC CASSSRDIMEYEQYF
TRBJ2-7 . TRBV6-5 . TGTGCCAGCAGTGAAAACAGGGACGGGTACGAGCAGTACTTC CASSENRDGYEQYF
TRBJ2-7 . TRBV21-1 . TGTGCCAGCAGGAAGGAAAGAGACTGCCGCTACGAGCAGTACTTC CASRKERDCRYEQYF
TRBJ2-1 once TRBV18 . TGTGCCAGCTCACCGCCGACAGGATACAATGAGCAGTTCTTC CASSPPTGYNEQFF
TRBJ2-2 . TRBV7-2 . TGTGCCAGCAGCTTAGGAGGGAACACCGGGGAGCTGTTTTTT CASSLGGNTGELFF
TRBJ2-7 . TRBV7-9 TRBD2 TGTGCCGGGGGTTTGGCGGGAGGTCTCGACGAGCAGTACTTC CAGGLAGGLDEQYF
TRBJ1-5 few TRBV30 . TGTGCCTGGAGTAAGGACCGGAATCAGCCCCAGCATTTT CAWSKDRNQPQHF
TRBJ1-5 once TRBV19 TRBD1 TGTGCCAGTAGCACTGGACAGGGGTCAAGCAATCAGCCCCAGCATTTT CASSTGQGSSNQPQHF
TRBJ1-6 . TRBV7-9 TRBD1 TGTGCCAGCAGCCGGGACAGCAAAACACCCCTCCACTTT CASSRDSKTPLHF
TRBJ2-7 . TRBV5-4 TRBD2 TGTGCCAGCAGCAGATTAGCGGGAGGTGACGAGCAGTACTTC CASSRLAGGDEQYF
TRBJ2-1 . TRBV7-6 . TGTGCCAGCAGCTTGACTAGTTCAATGAGCCAGTTCTTC CASSLTSSMSQFF
TRBJ2-7 many TRBV7-9 . TGTGCCAGCAGCTTACAAGGTACAGGGATAATCGAGCAGTACTTC CASSLQGTGIIEQYF
TRBJ1-2 few TRBV2 TRBD1 TGTGCCAGCAGTTTGAACAGGGGGTCAAGCTATGGCTACACCTTC CASSLNRGSSYGYTF
TRBJ1-1 once TRBV19 . TGTGCCAGTAGTAGGGGGAGGGACACTGAAGCTTTCTTT CASSRGRDTEAFF
TRBJ2-3 . TRBV19 . TGTGCCAGTAGTCGGGGAGTAGATACGCAGTATTTT CASSRGVDTQYF
TRBJ2-1 . TRBV18 TRBD1 TGTGCCAGCTCACAACGACAGGGGACCTACAATGAGCAGTTCTTC CASSQRQGTYNEQFF
TRBJ2-3 . TRBV5-6 TRBD2 TGTGCCAGCAGCCCAGGACTAGCGGGCACAGATACGCAGTATTTT CASSPGLAGTDTQYF
TRBJ2-1 . TRBV11-2 . TGTGCCAGCAGCTTAGGCTTCATTGAGCAGTTCTTC CASSLGFIEQFF